Presented here are 5 T cell receptor beta chains from one specimen sequenced in a study of Ad26.COV2.S vaccination and SARS-CoV-2 variants. Method: immunoSEQ multiplex PCR; TCRdb's copy keeps in-frame clones and lacks some. The table lists about 140,000 clones, more than 80% of them singletons. The sequencing here drew on peripheral blood, taken after recovery from COVID-19. Every receptor here comes from a human donor who had recovered from COVID-19.

The V gene is TRBV19, the J gene TRBJ2-2, with TRBD2 matching over 7 bases. Germline V CDR1 and CDR2: LNHDA, SQIVND (reference sequence). After removal of 4 bases from V and 7 bases from J, the junction contained 9 bases not matched to a gene. This CDR3 spans 15 amino acids. In nucleotides, the CDR3 is TGTGCCAGTAGTAAGCTCGCGGGAGAGAGCGGGGAGCTGTTTTTT. It specifies CASSKLAGESGELFF.

The genes are TRBV5-1 and TRBJ1-4, with a possible D match to TRBD1 (6 bases). There are 14 residues in the CDR3. Looked up from germline, CDR1 is SGHRS and CDR2 is YFSETQ. V gave up 0 bases and J gave up 8 bases, with 11 bases separating them. The CDR3 DNA is TGCGCCAGCAGCTTGGGGCAGGGGAGCGAAAAACTGTTTTTT. Translating it yields CASSLGQGSEKLFF.

This rearrangement joins TRBV20-1 to TRBJ2-6, with 11 bases that match TRBD2. Germline V gives CDR1 DFQATT, CDR2 SNEGSKA (reference sequence). With 3 bases clipped from V and 4 bases from J, the junction kept 5 bases outside the gene matches. This CDR3 is built from 16 residues. CDR3 region: CSASVAGGSGANVLTF. In DNA form, the CDR3 reads TGCAGTGCTAGTGTAGCGGGGGGGTCCGGGGCCAACGTCCTGACTTTC.

The chain has TRBV11-3 and TRBJ2-1; TRBD2 is a possible D gene (6 bases). The germline gives CDR1 SGHNT, CDR2 YENEEA. The germline V and J ends were trimmed by 1 base and 4 bases, with 11 bases remaining between them. The CDR3 is 15 amino acids. The CDR3 region is CASSLAAGSYNEQFF. CDR3 nucleotides: TGTGCCAGCAGCTTAGCGGCGGGGTCATACAATGAGCAGTTCTTC.

This clone appeared a single time. The chain uses TRBV5-1 and TRBJ2-1; perhaps TRBD1 as D (5 bases). The CDR3 has 13 amino acids. CDR1 is SGHRS, CDR2 YFSETQ, per germline. The V end lost 0 bases, the J end lost 9 bases, and 10 bases lay between the germline ends. The CDR3 nucleotides read TGCGCCAGCAGCTTGGCCCCAGGGTCTGAGCAGTTCTTC. This codes for CASSLAPGSEQFF.